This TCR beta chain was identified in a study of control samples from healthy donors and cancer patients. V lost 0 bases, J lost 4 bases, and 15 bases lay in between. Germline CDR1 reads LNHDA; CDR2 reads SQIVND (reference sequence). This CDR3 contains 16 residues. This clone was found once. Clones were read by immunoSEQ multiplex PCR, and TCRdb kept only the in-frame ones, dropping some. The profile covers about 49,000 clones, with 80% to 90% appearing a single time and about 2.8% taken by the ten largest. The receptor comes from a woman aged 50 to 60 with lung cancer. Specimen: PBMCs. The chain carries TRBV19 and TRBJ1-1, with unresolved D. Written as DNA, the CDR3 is TGTGCCAGTAGTATAGATAGGGCCCCCGGAGGCACTGAAGCTTTCTTT. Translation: CASSIDRAPGGTEAFF. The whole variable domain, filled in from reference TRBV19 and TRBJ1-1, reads DGGITQSPKYLFRKEGQNVTLSCEQNLNHDAMYWYRQDPGQGLRLIYYSQIVNDFQKGDIAEGYSVSREKKESFPLTVTSAQKNPTAFYLCASSIDRAPGGTEAFFGQGTRLTVV.